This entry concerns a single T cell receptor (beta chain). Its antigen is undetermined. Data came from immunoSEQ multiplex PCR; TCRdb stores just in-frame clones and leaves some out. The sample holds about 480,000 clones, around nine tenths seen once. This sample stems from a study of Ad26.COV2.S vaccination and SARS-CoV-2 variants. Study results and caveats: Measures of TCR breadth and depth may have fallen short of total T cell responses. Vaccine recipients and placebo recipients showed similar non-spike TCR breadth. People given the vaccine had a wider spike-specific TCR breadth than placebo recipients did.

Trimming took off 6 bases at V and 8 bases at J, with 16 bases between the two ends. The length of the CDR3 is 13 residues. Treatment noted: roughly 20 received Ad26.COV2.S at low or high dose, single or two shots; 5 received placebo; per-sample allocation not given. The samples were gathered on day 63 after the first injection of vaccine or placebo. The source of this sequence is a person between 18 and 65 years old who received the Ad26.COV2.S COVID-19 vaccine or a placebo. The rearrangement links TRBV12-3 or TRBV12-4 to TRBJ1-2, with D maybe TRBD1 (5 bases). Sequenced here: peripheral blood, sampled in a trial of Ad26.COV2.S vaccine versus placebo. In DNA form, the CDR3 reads TGTGCCAGCAGCCCCATAGGGGTGGGGGGCTACACCTTC. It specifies CASSPIGVGGYTF.